This is a list of T cell receptor beta chains from one sample in a study of T cell responses to AZD1222 COVID-19 vaccine. The method was immunoSEQ multiplex PCR; TCRdb's version includes in-frame clones alone and lacks a portion of them. The sample records roughly 150,000 clones, about 90% being singletons. The material was peripheral blood, obtained on day 0 of AZD1222 vaccination. The receptors shown here come from an adult in good health. Both conserved end residues are part of each CDR3. The D gene is left open where the match is weak. Clone size is stated in some rows and not others, as once, few, many or a class when expanded.

d_call j_call clone_size v_call cdr3_nt cdr3_aa
NA TRBJ1-3 NA TRBV4-2 TGTGCCAGCTCCGACAGGTCTGGAAACACCATATATTTT CASSDRSGNTIYF
NA TRBJ1-2 NA TRBV28 TGTGCCAGCAGTTCCGCGAGGGGCTATAACTATGGCTACACCTTC CASSSARGYNYGYTF
NA TRBJ1-5 NA TRBV6-1 TGTGCCAGCAGTGATAAGGGCAATCAGCCCCAGCATTTT CASSDKGNQPQHF
NA TRBJ2-3 NA TRBV27 TGTGCCAGCAGTTTAAGACAGTACACAGATACGCAGTATTTT CASSLRQYTDTQYF
TRBD2 TRBJ2-3 NA TRBV28 TGTGCCAGCAGGGAATTTGGGGAGGGCCATCCCACAGATACGCAGTATTTT CASREFGEGHPTDTQYF
NA TRBJ1-1 NA TRBV6-5 TGTGCCAGCAGTTTTTCCGGTGAATCTTTCTTT CASSFSGESFF
NA TRBJ1-2 once TRBV11-2 TGTGCCAGCAGTCAAATAGCTACAGGGACCCCCTCTAACTATGGCTACACCTTC CASSQIATGTPSNYGYTF
NA TRBJ2-3 few TRBV7-8 TGTGCCAGCAGTCTACAGGGCGGCCGCACAGATACGCAGTATTTT CASSLQGGRTDTQYF
NA TRBJ2-7 NA TRBV7-2 TGTGCCAGCAGCTTACGCCCAGCGGGTGATGAGCAGTACTTC CASSLRPAGDEQYF
NA TRBJ1-5 NA TRBV7-2 TGTGCCAGCAGCCGCGGGGGCAATCAGCCCCAGCATTTT CASSRGGNQPQHF
NA TRBJ1-2 NA TRBV7-9 TGTGCCAGCACCCCTGGGGCAGGGGAGGTCTATGGCTACACCTTC CASTPGAGEVYGYTF
TRBD2 TRBJ2-1 NA TRBV19 TGTGCCAGCGGAAGCGGGAGGGGACGGAATGAGCAGTTCTTC CASGSGRGRNEQFF
TRBD1 TRBJ2-7 NA TRBV10-1 TGCGCCAGCAGTTCCACCGGGACAGGGGGCCACGAGCAGTACTTC CASSSTGTGGHEQYF
NA TRBJ2-5 NA TRBV11-2 TGTGCCAGCAGCCCACAGGGTGGAGGAGAGACCCAGTACTTC CASSPQGGGETQYF
TRBD1 TRBJ1-2 NA TRBV27 TGTGCCAGCAGTCCAGGGGGCGCCTATGGCTACACCTTC CASSPGGAYGYTF
TRBD2 TRBJ2-1 NA TRBV7-3 TGTGCCAGCAGCCTGGGACTAGCGGGAAGGGGGGATGAGCAGTTCTTC CASSLGLAGRGDEQFF
NA TRBJ1-4 NA TRBV28 TGTGCCAGCAGTCAAGCGGGGGCGGGTAGAGAAAAACTGTTTTTT CASSQAGAGREKLFF